The clone carrying this T cell receptor beta chain was counted a few times. Its target is unknown. This sample was included in a study of T-cell memory formation after mild COVID-19. V lost 5 bases and J lost 4, with 12 bases in between. The CDR3 runs 14 residues. Findings of the study overall: Some clones that responded turned up in pre-infection memory, which suggests that cross-reactive memory joined in. Confirmation was lacking for SARS-CoV-2 specificity of second-wave clones that peaked on day 37. Later expanders leaned CD4+, whereas clones that contracted between day 15 and 85 were balanced CD4/CD8.

TCRdb reanalysed the 5' RACE reads using MiXCR and keeps one entry per CDR3 protein. The sample consists of under 450,000 distinct CDR3 sequences, around 20% of them appearing once. This sequence originates from a man younger than 35 who had mild COVID-19 (a few samples of this study predate the infection). Cell type and time point are not known. Sample: PBMCs or a T cell subset sorted from them (not recorded which). The gene calls are TRBV12-3 or TRBV12-4 and TRBJ1-3; a weak D match, TRBD1 (6 bases). The CDR3 spells CASSPQGSGNTIYF. As DNA, the CDR3 is TGTGCCAGCAGTCCTCAGGGGTCCGGAAACACCATATATTTT.